This T cell receptor (beta chain) was identified in a study of vaccination and CD4 T cells after COVID-19. Study context: Investigators drew the post-COVID samples a median around 100 days after diagnosis, with a range of 35 to 161. Study-level points and caveats: Median SARS-CoV-2-reactive clonotype numbers went from around 19 to 38; this increase was not significant.

CDR1 and CDR2 from the germline V gene are ENHRY and SYGVKD. Trimming took 0 bases from V and 4 from J; bases not matched to a gene: 6. The CDR3 length is 15 residues. This clonotype was found a few times. Its antigen is unknown. The treatment: approximately nine-day PBMC culture with coronavirus spike peptide pools or control peptides (ViraFEST assay). Following expansion of antigen-specific T cells with peptide pools, ViraFEST then sequenced TCRs. With the Oncomine TCR Beta short-read assay, DNA from cultured CD4+ T cells was sequenced. Someone extracted genomic DNA from cultured CD4+ T cells. TCRdb processed the PCR reads anew with MiXCR; each CDR3 protein has one entry. Among under 20,000 distinct CDR3 sequences listed, just over 45% were seen once.

The sequencing used CD4+ T cells from blood, cultured in vitro, collected after SARS-CoV-2 vaccination. The TCR originated in a human donor who had recovered from COVID-19. This sequence joins TRBV10-3 and TRBJ2-7; 7 bases map to TRBD1. For the CDR3, the DNA is TGTGCCATCAGTGAGTCGGCCGGGGACAGATACGAGCAGTACTTC. It codes for CAISESAGDRYEQYF.